One and the same sample provided the 12 T cell receptor beta chains below, sequenced in a study of blood T cell repertoires in COVID-19. The data were produced by immunoSEQ multiplex PCR, yet TCRdb's version contains in-frame clones alone and is incomplete. The data contain a few hundred thousand clones, around 90% of them singletons. The specimen was peripheral blood. All receptors derive from a man younger than 35 with active or convalescent COVID-19.

The chain uses TRBV28 and TRBJ1-4, with a tentative D call TRBD1 (5 bases). The CDR3 is 17 residues long. Germline CDR1 reads MDHEN; CDR2 reads SYDVKM. The V end lost 8 bases, the J end lost 8 bases, and 27 bases lay between the germline ends. The CDR3: CASGSRNPGGAREKLFF. DNA of the CDR3: TGTGCCAGCGGATCGAGAAACCCCGGAGGGGCGAGGGAAAAACTGTTTTTT.

The V call is TRBV5-1, the J call TRBJ2-1; weak D call: TRBD1 (6 bases). Per germline, CDR1 SGHRS and CDR2 YFSETQ. The V gene lost 4 bases and the J gene lost 8 bases, with 19 bases spanning the gap. The CDR3 length is 15 residues. CDR3 DNA sequence: TGCGCCAGCAGCCCGCGAGCAGGGGCAGCGGATGAGCAGTTCTTC. Its translation: CASSPRAGAADEQFF.

This chain uses TRBV3-1 (or the pseudogene TRBV3-2) with TRBJ1-3; a possible D gene is TRBD1 (6 bases). V lost 1 base to trimming and J lost 0 bases, with 13 bases between them. In germline, CDR1 is LGHDT, CDR2 YNNKEL (reference sequence). This CDR3 contains 17 residues. This CDR3 is CASSQGLGGNSGNTIYF. DNA of the CDR3: TGTGCCAGCAGCCAAGGCTTAGGGGGTAACTCTGGAAACACCATATATTTT.

V usage is TRBV6-1 and J usage is TRBJ1-2; TRBD1 might be the D (5 bases). The germline V gene has CDR1 MNHNS and CDR2 SASEGT. This CDR3 spans 11 amino acids. The V and J ends lost 3 bases and 12 bases respectively, with 11 bases between them. The CDR3 nucleotides are TGTGCCAGCAGTGATTCCGGGACTAACACCTTC. This encodes CASSDSGTNTF.

This clone was recorded only once. V gene TRBV6-5 combines with J gene TRBJ1-1; 7 bases map to TRBD1. The V segment lost 4 bases and the J segment 4 bases; nucleotides outside the gene matches: 6. Germline V gene sequence: CDR1 MNHEY, CDR2 SVGAGI. The CDR3 is 14 residues long. The CDR3 nucleotides read TGTGCCAGCAGTTTACAGGGGACGTTCACTGAAGCTTTCTTT. This gives the protein CASSLQGTFTEAFF.

This clone was picked up a small number of times. The chain has TRBV6-4 and TRBJ2-2; D is uncertain. Germline V gene data show CDR1 as MRHNA and CDR2 as SNTAGT. The CDR3 has 13 amino acids. Deletions cut 0 bases from V and 7 bases from J, with 6 bases between. DNA of the CDR3: TGTGCCAGCAGTGACTCCGGTCACGGGGAGCTGTTTTTT. Its translation is CASSDSGHGELFF.

The CDR3: CSVEPMPATDRDYPYEQYF. CDR3 nucleotide sequence: TGCAGCGTTGAACCCATGCCGGCGACGGACAGGGATTACCCCTACGAGCAGTACTTC. V is TRBV29-1 and J is TRBJ2-7; 8 nucleotides align to TRBD1. Germline CDR1 is SQVTM and CDR2 is ANQGSEA. The CDR3 runs to 19 residues. V gave up 2 bases and J gave up 2 bases; unmatched junction bases: 20.

V and J are TRBV20-1 and TRBJ1-4, with a weak D call TRBD1 (5 bases). Looked up from germline, CDR1 is DFQATT and CDR2 is SNEGSKA (reference sequence). V shed 3 bases and J shed 5 bases, with 13 bases lying between them. The CDR3 has 14 residues. The CDR3 loop is CSASMGLGNEKLFF. CDR3 sequence (DNA): TGCAGTGCTAGTATGGGGCTTGGGAATGAAAAACTGTTTTTT.

V usage is TRBV5-5 and J usage is TRBJ2-3, with a tentative D call TRBD2 (5 bases). Germline V gene data show CDR1 as SGHKS and CDR2 as YYEKEE (reference sequence). This CDR3 contains 13 residues. V shed 7 bases and J shed 3 bases, with 12 bases lying between them. CDR3 nucleotide sequence: TGTGCCAGCCTAGCTTGGGAAACAGATACGCAGTATTTT. This encodes CASLAWETDTQYF.

CDR3 DNA: TGCGCCAGCGGGTGGGGGGGCGGCGCCTACGAGCAGTACTTC. Amino acid sequence: CASGWGGGAYEQYF. The chain uses TRBV5-1 and TRBJ2-7; possible D gene TRBD2, 7 bases. V shed 7 bases and J shed 2 bases, with 16 bases lying between them. The CDR3 sequence is 14 residues long. CDR1 and CDR2 (germline): SGHRS, YFSETQ.

V gene TRBV28 combines with J gene TRBJ1-2; TRBD1 matches at 7 bases. CDR3 size: 14 residues. V gave up 6 bases and J gave up 4 bases; unmatched junction bases: 8. From germline, CDR1 is MDHEN and CDR2 SYDVKM. CDR3 in DNA: TGTGCCAGCAGCAGGGACAGCCAATTCTATGGCTACACCTTC. Amino acids: CASSRDSQFYGYTF.

V and J are TRBV23-1 and TRBJ2-2; a possible D gene is TRBD2 (5 bases). TRBV23-1 is flagged as an ORF with uncertain function. Trimming pared 1 base from V and 0 bases from J, leaving 9 bases between. The CDR3 totals 16 residues. CDR3: CASSQLKGANTGELFF. CDR3 DNA sequence: TGCGCCAGCAGTCAATTGAAGGGAGCGAACACCGGGGAGCTGTTTTTT.